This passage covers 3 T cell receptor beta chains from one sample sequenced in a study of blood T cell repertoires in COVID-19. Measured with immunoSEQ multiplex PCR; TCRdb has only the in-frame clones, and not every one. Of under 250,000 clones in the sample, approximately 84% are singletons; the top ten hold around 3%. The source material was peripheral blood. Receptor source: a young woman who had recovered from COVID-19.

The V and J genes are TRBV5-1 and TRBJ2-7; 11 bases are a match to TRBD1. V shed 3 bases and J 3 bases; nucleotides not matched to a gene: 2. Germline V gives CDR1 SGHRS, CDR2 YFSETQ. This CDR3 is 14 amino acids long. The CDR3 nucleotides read TGCGCCAGCAGCTACGGGACAGGGGGCTACGAGCAGTACTTC. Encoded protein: CASSYGTGGYEQYF.

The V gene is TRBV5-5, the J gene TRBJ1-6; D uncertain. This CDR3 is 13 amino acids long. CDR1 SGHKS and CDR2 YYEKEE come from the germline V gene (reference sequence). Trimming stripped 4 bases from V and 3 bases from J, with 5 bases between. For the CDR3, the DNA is TGTGCCAGCAGCGCGGACTATAATTCACCCCTCCACTTT. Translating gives CASSADYNSPLHF.

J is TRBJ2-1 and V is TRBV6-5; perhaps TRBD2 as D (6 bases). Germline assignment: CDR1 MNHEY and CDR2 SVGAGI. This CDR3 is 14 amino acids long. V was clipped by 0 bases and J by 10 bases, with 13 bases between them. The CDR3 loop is CASSYSGTAGEQFF. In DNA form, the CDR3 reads TGTGCCAGCAGTTACTCGGGGACTGCCGGGGAGCAGTTCTTC.